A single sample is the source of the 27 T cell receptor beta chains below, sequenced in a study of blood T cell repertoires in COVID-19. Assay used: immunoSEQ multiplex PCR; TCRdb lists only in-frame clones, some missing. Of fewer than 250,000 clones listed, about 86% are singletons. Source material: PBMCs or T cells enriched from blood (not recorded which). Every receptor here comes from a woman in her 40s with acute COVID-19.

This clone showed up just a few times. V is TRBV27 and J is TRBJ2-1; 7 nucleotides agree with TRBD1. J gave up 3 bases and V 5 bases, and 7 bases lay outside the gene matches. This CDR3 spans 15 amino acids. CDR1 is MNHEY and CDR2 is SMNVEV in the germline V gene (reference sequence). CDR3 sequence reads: CASSPTTGFYNEQFF. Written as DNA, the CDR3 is TGTGCCAGCAGTCCGACGACAGGGTTCTACAATGAGCAGTTCTTC.

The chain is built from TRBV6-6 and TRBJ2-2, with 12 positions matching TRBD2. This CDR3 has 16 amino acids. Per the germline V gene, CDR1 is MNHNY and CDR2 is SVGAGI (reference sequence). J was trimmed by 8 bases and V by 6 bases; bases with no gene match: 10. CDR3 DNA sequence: TGTGCCAGCAGCCCTGGACTAGCGGGGTCCGGAGGGGAGCTGTTTTTT. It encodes CASSPGLAGSGGELFF.

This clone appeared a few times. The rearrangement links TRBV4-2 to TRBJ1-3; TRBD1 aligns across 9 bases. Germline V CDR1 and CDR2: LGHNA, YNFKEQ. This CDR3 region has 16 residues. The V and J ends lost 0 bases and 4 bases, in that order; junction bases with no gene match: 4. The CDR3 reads CASSQDWTGVGNTIYF. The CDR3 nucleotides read TGTGCCAGCAGCCAAGACTGGACAGGGGTCGGAAACACCATATATTTT.

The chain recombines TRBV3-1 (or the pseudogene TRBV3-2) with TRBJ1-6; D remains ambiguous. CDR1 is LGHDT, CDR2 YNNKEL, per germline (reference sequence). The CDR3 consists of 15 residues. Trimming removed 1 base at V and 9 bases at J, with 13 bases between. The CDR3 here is CASSQGHRSASPLHF. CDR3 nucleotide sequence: TGTGCCAGCAGCCAAGGACATCGCTCGGCTTCACCCCTCCACTTT.

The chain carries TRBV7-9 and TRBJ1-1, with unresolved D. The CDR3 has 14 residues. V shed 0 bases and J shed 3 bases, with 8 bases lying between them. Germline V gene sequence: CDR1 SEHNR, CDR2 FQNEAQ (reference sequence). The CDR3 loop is CASSLANRDTEAFF. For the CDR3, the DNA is TGTGCCAGCAGCTTAGCGAATCGGGACACTGAAGCTTTCTTT.

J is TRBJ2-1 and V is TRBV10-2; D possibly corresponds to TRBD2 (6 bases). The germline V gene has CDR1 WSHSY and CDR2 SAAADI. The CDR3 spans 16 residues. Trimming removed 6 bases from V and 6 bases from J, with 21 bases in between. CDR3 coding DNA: TGCGCCAGCAGCCGGAATGTGGTGGGGGGTCGCAATGAGCAGTTCTTC. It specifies CASSRNVVGGRNEQFF.

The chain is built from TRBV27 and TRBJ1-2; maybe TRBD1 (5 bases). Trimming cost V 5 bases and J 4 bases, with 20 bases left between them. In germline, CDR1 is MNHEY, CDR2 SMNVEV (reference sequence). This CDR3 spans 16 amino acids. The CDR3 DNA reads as TGTGCCAGCAGTGCCACGACAGACCCCGGTAGCTATGGCTACACCTTC. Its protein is CASSATTDPGSYGYTF.

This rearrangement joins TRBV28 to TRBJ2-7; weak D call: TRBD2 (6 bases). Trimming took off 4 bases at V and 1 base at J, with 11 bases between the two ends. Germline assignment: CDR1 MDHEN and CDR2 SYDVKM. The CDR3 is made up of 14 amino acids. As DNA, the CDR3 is TGTGCCAGCAGTTACAGCGGGCCGTCCTACGAGCAGTACTTC. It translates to CASSYSGPSYEQYF. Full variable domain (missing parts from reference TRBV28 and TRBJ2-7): DVKVTQSSRYLVKRTGEKVFLECVQDMDHENMFWYRQDPGLGLRLIYFSYDVKMKEKGDIPEGYSVSREKKERFSLILESASTNQTSMYLCASSYSGPSYEQYFGPGTRLTVT.

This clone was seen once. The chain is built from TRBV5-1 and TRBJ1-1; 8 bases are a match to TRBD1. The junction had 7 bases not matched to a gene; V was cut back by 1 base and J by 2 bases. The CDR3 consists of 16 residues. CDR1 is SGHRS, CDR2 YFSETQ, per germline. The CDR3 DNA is TGCGCCAGCAGCTTGCGGCCAGGGGGCTTTAACACTGAAGCTTTCTTT. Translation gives CASSLRPGGFNTEAFF.

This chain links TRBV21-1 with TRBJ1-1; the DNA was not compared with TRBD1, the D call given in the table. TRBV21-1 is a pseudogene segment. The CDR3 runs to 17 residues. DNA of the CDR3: TGTGCCAGCAGCAATAGGGTGGAGACAGACCCGAACACTGAAGCTTTCTTT. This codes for CASSNRVETDPNTEAFF.

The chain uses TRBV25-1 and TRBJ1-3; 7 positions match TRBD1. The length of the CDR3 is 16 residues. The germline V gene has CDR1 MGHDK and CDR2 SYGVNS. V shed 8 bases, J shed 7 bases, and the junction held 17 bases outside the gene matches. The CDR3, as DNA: TGTGCCAGCGGCGACTCCTTCCAGACAGGGATGAACACCATATATTTT. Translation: CASGDSFQTGMNTIYF.

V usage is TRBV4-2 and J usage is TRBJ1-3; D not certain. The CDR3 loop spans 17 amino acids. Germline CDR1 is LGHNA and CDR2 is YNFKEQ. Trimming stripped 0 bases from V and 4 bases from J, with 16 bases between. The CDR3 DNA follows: TGTGCCAGCAGCCAAGATCACAAGGTGGAGACGGGAAACACCATATATTTT. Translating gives CASSQDHKVETGNTIYF.

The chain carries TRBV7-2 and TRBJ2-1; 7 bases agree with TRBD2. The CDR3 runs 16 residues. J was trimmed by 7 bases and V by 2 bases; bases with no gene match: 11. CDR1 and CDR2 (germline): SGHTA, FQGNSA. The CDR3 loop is CASSLNERGIGNEQFF. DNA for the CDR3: TGTGCCAGCAGCTTAAACGAGCGGGGTATCGGGAATGAGCAGTTCTTC. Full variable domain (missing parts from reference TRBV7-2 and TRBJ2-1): GAGVSQSPSNKVTEKGKDVELRCDPISGHTALYWYRQSLGQGLEFLIYFQGNSAPDKSGLPSDRFSAERTGGSVSTLTIQRTQQEDSAVYLCASSLNERGIGNEQFFGPGTRLTVL.

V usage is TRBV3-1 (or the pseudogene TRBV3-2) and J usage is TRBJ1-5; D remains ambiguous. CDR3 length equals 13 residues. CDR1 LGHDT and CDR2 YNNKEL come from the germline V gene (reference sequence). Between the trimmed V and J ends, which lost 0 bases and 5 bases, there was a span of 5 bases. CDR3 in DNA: TGTGCCAGCAGCCAAGACGGGGATCAGCCCCAGCATTTT. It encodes CASSQDGDQPQHF.

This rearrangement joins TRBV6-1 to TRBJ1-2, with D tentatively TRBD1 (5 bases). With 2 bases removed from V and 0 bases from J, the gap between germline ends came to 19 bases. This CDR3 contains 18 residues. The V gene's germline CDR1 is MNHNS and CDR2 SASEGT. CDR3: CASSERRTGWGANYGYTF. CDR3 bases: TGTGCCAGCAGTGAAAGGCGAACAGGTTGGGGGGCTAACTATGGCTACACCTTC.

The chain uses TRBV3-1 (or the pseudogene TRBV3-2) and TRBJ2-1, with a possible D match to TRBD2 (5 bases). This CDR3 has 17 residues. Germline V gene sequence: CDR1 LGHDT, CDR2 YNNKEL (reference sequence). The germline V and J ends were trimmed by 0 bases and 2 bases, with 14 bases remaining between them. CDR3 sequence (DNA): TGTGCCAGCAGCCAAGACGGTCTAGCCGGAGCCTACAATGAGCAGTTCTTC. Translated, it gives CASSQDGLAGAYNEQFF.

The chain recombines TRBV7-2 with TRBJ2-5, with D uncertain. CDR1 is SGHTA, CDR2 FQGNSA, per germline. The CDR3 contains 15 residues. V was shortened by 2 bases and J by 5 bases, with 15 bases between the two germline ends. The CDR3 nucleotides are TGTGCCAGCAGCTTAATGTCGTACAGCTTGGAGACCCAGTACTTC. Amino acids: CASSLMSYSLETQYF.

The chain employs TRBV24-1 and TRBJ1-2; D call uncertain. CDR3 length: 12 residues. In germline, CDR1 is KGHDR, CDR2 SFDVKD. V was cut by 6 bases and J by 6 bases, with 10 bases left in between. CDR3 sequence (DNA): TGTGCCACCAGTTCAAGCCCAAATGGCTACACCTTC. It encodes CATSSSPNGYTF.

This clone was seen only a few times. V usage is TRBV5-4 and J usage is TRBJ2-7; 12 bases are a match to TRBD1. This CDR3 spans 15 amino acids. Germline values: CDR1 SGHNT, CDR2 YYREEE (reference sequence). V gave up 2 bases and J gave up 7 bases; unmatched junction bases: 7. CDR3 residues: CASSFPGQGAREQYF. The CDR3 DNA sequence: TGTGCCAGCAGCTTTCCGGGACAGGGGGCGCGGGAGCAGTACTTC.

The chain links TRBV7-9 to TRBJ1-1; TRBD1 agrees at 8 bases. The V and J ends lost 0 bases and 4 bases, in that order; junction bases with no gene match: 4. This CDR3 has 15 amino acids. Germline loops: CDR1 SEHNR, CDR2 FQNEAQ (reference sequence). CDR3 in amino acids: CASSLAAGGVTEAFF. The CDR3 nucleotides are TGTGCCAGCAGCTTAGCCGCAGGGGGCGTCACTGAAGCTTTCTTT. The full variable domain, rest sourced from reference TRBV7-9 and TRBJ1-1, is DTGVSQNPRHKITKRGQNVTFRCDPISEHNRLYWYRQTLGQGPEFLTYFQNEAQLEKSRLLSDRFSAERPKGSFSTLEIQRTEQGDSAMYLCASSLAAGGVTEAFFGQGTRLTVV.

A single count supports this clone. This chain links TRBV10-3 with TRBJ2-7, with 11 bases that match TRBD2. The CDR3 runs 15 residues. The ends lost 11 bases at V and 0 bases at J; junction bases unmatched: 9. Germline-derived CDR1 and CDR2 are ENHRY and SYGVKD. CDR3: CAGGPGLAASYEQYF. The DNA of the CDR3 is TGTGCCGGCGGACCGGGACTAGCGGCCTCCTACGAGCAGTACTTC.

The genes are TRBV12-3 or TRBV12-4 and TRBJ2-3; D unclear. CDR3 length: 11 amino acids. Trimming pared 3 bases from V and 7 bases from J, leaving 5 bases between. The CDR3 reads CASSLRYTQYF. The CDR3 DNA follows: TGTGCCAGCAGTTTGCGCTATACGCAGTATTTT.

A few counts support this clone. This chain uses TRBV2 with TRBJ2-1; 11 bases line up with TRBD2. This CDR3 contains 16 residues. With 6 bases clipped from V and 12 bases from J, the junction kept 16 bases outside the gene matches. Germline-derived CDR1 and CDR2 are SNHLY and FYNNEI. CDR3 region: CASRATSGGGKSVQFF. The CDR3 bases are TGTGCCAGCAGGGCCACTAGCGGGGGTGGAAAAAGCGTGCAGTTCTTC.

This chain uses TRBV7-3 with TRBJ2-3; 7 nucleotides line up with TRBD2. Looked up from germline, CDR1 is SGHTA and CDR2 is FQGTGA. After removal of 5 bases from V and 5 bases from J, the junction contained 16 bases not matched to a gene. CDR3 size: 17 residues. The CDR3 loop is CASSRNGGNTRGDTQYF. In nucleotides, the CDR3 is TGTGCCAGCAGCAGAAACGGGGGGAATACCCGTGGAGATACGCAGTATTTT.

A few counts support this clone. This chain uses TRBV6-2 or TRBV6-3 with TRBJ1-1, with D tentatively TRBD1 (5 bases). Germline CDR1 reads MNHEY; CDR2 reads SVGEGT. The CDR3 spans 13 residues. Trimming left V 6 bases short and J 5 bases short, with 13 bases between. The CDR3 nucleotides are TGTGCCAGCAGCCTCGGGGGTCTGACTGAAGCTTTCTTT. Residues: CASSLGGLTEAFF.

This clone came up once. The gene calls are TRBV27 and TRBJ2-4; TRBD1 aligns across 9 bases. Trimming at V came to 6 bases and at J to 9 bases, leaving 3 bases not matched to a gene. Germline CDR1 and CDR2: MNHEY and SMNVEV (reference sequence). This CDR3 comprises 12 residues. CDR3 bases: TGTGCCAGCAGGGGACAGGGTGTCATTCAGTACTTC. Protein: CASRGQGVIQYF.

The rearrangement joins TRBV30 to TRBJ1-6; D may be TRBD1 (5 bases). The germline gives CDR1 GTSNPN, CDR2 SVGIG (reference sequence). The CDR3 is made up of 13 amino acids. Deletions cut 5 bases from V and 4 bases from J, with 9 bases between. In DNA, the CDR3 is TGTGCCTGGGAAGGACAATATAATTCACCCCTCCACTTT. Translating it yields CAWEGQYNSPLHF.